The next 13 T cell receptor beta chains were all read from a single sample in a study of Ad26.COV2.S vaccination and SARS-CoV-2 variants (dated by TCRdb to the early 2020s). To prepare the library, the immunoSEQ multiplex PCR assay was applied. This immuneACCESS table, as held by TCRdb, lists in-frame sequences with V and J called but not all clones. Of the missing ones, under half trace to an unresolved V gene in checked studies; the others have no known cause. Present in this sample are hundreds of thousands of clones, roughly 91% of which were seen just once. The ten largest make up around 3.6% of the sample. The treatment or condition label of this sample denotes: 15 to 20 received Ad26.COV2.S at low or high dose, single or two shots; about five received placebo; per-sample allocation not given. For vaccine and placebo recipients, repertoires were sequenced using samples collected on day 63 after the first injection.

The specimen was peripheral blood, collected in a trial of Ad26.COV2.S vaccine versus placebo. These receptor sequences come from a person aged 18-60 years who received the Ad26.COV2.S COVID-19 vaccine or a placebo.

CDR3 nucleotide sequence: TGTGCCAGTAAAGTAGCGGGGGGACTCACAGATACGCAGTATTTT. Its protein product is CASKVAGGLTDTQYF. J is TRBJ2-3 and V is TRBV19; 10 nucleotides agree with TRBD2. The CDR3 extends over 15 amino acids. Germline assignment: CDR1 LNHDA and CDR2 SQIVND (reference sequence). V was clipped by 7 bases and J by 2 bases; unmatched bases: 6.

This clone was counted once. The V call is TRBV2, the J call TRBJ2-1; tentatively, D is TRBD1 (5 bases). CDR1 is SNHLY, CDR2 FYNNEI, per germline. V was pared by 3 bases and J by 8 bases, with 8 bases between. The CDR3 extends over 12 amino acids. This chain's CDR3 is CASSDSGYEQFF. The CDR3 nucleotides read TGTGCCAGCAGTGACTCAGGGTATGAGCAGTTCTTC.

Comment on this clone: Other nucleotide sequences from this sample produce the same CDR3. The J gene is TRBJ1-1, the V gene TRBV7-9; no clear D gene. The CDR3 is 14 residues long. Germline V gene sequence: CDR1 SEHNR, CDR2 FQNEAQ (reference sequence). The V end was cut by 2 bases, the J end by 3 bases, with 10 bases between. CDR3 sequence (DNA): TGTGCCAGCAGCTTATCCCTCGGAGACACTGAAGCTTTCTTT. This translates into CASSLSLGDTEAFF.

The CDR3 DNA reads as TGTGCCAGCTCACCATCCGGCTTACAGGGCTTCTATGGCTACACCTTC. It translates to CASSPSGLQGFYGYTF. The rearrangement joins TRBV18 to TRBJ1-2, with TRBD1 as a possible D gene (6 bases). Germline V gene lookup returns CDR1 KGHSH and CDR2 LQKENI. V dropped 2 bases and J dropped 4 bases, with 17 bases sitting between them. The CDR3 sequence is 16 residues long.

DNA for the CDR3: TGCGCCAGCAGCCAAACAGGGGGCGCATACAATGAGCAGTTCTTC. Its protein is CASSQTGGAYNEQFF. This chain joins TRBV4-3 and TRBJ2-1; 9 bases map to TRBD1. Germline loops: CDR1 LGHNA, CDR2 YSLEER. The CDR3 is made up of 15 amino acids. The V segment lost 2 bases and the J segment 4 bases; nucleotides outside the gene matches: 3.

The V gene is TRBV4-1, the J gene TRBJ1-5; D gene uncertain. CDR3 size: 13 residues. The V end lost 0 bases, the J end lost 9 bases, and 9 bases lay between the germline ends. Germline CDR1 reads MGHRA; CDR2 reads YSYEKL. The CDR3 region has the DNA TGCGCCAGCAGCCAAGATCGGGTGGGGCCCCAGCATTTT. Translating gives CASSQDRVGPQHF.

This clone was detected many times. The chain uses TRBV6-2 or TRBV6-3 and TRBJ1-5; TRBD1 agrees at 7 bases. The CDR3 is 15 amino acids. Germline values: CDR1 MNHEY, CDR2 SVGEGT. Trimming cost V 6 bases and J 7 bases; bases outside gene matches: 12. The CDR3 spells CASSMTGRGRQPQHF. The CDR3 coding sequence is TGTGCCAGCAGCATGACAGGGCGAGGTAGACAGCCCCAGCATTTT.

The chain couples TRBV19 to TRBJ1-5; D perhaps matches TRBD1 (6 bases). V lost 7 bases, J lost 4 bases, and 11 bases lay in between. There are 13 residues in the CDR3. Germline values: CDR1 LNHDA, CDR2 SQIVND (reference sequence). The CDR3 region is CASTRDINQPQHF. DNA for the CDR3: TGTGCCAGTACTCGGGACATTAATCAGCCCCAGCATTTT.

The chain links TRBV15 to TRBJ2-7; tentative D call: TRBD1 (6 bases). The CDR3 is 14 amino acids. Germline V gene data show CDR1 as LNHNV and CDR2 as YYDKDF (reference sequence). V lost 5 bases, J lost 5 bases, and 16 bases lay in between. Here the CDR3 reads CATSRQTRGNEQYF. The CDR3 DNA reads as TGTGCCACCAGCCGCCAAACCAGGGGAAACGAGCAGTACTTC.

This chain uses TRBV4-1 with TRBJ1-3; possibly TRBD1 for D (6 bases). V shed 4 bases and J shed 4 bases, with 20 bases lying between them. The CDR3 covers 17 residues. Germline V CDR1 and CDR2: MGHRA, YSYEKL. The CDR3 here is CASSPRAVQGRGNTIYF. As DNA, the CDR3 is TGCGCCAGCAGCCCTAGGGCCGTACAGGGAAGAGGAAACACCATATATTTT.

The genes are TRBV19 and TRBJ1-2, with TRBD1 identical over 11 bases. CDR1 is LNHDA and CDR2 is SQIVND in the germline V gene (reference sequence). V gave up 0 bases and J gave up 4 bases; unmatched junction bases: 7. This CDR3 has 17 amino acids. CDR3 DNA sequence: TGTGCCAGTAGTATAGACCTCCGGGACAGGGGGTTCTATGGCTACACCTTC. Its protein is CASSIDLRDRGFYGYTF. The variable domain in full, with the rest retrieved from reference TRBV19 and TRBJ1-2, is DGGITQSPKYLFRKEGQNVTLSCEQNLNHDAMYWYRQDPGQGLRLIYYSQIVNDFQKGDIAEGYSVSREKKESFPLTVTSAQKNPTAFYLCASSIDLRDRGFYGYTFGSGTRLTVV.

There are a few counts of this clone. V is TRBV18 and J is TRBJ1-2; TRBD1 aligns across 7 bases. V shed 3 bases, J shed 4 bases, and the junction held 5 bases outside the gene matches. Germline CDR1 is KGHSH and CDR2 is LQKENI. The CDR3 runs 14 residues. CDR3 bases: TGTGCCAGCTCACCCCAGGGACAGACCTATGGCTACACCTTC. This sequence encodes CASSPQGQTYGYTF.

The rearrangement joins TRBV19 to TRBJ2-1; 8 bases line up with TRBD2. In germline, CDR1 is LNHDA, CDR2 SQIVND (reference sequence). The CDR3 covers 12 residues. J was trimmed by 6 bases and V by 10 bases; bases with no gene match: 5. The CDR3 DNA reads as TGTGCCACCCAGCGGGGGTTCAATGAGCAGTTCTTC. It codes for CATQRGFNEQFF.